This TCR beta chain was identified in a study of blood T cells in healthy people across ages. The study, taken as a whole, reports: Reliance upon unsorted PBMCs precluded definitive naive versus antigen-experienced comparison.

PCR was performed a second time for about 7 to 11 cycles using a sample-barcoded 5' primer and a J-beta primer mix. Per sample, CDR3-containing paired-end reads numbered at least 3 million. Each CDR3 protein is one row after TCRdb ran MiXCR on the 5' RACE reads. The top ten clones hold roughly 22% of a sample with hundreds of thousands of distinct CDR3 sequences, over 20% of them seen once. Trimming stripped 5 bases from V and 7 bases from J, with 6 bases between. CDR3 length: 10 residues. From germline, CDR1 is SQVTM and CDR2 ANQGSEA. This clonotype appeared a few times. Its antigen is undetermined. The clonotype comes from a man aged 65 to 79 in good health. The chain is built from TRBV29-1 and TRBJ2-1, with D tentatively TRBD1 (5 bases). The sequencing input was blood. CDR3 amino acids: CSVYRNEQFF. The CDR3 coding sequence is TGCAGCGTTTACAGGAATGAGCAGTTCTTC.